This TCR beta chain was identified in a study of shared clonotypes between healthy human individuals. Whole-study context: Every donor yielded three CD4 naive, three CD4 memory, two CD8 naive and one CD8 memory plate. Study-wide results and limits: Naive CD4 clonotype sharing across a few donors was around 5.5%.

The V gene lost 0 bases and the J gene lost 4 bases, with 9 bases spanning the gap. The CDR3 has 14 amino acids. Germline CDR1 MGHRA, CDR2 YSYEKL. Naive CD8 populations comprised CD45RO-negative cells positively selected for CCR7, excluding terminally differentiated effector memory CD45RA+ cells. Adults of Caucasian background living in Nashville, Tennessee made up all donors. Sorted-subset replicate PCRs used approximately 180 ng of genomic DNA. This amount corresponded to tens of thousands of T cell genomes. Here immunoSEQ multiplex PCR was the method, and the copy in TCRdb shows in-frame clones only, minus some. The data show fewer than 1 million clones, with around 96% seen just once and roughly 0.23% held by the top ten. To note about this clone: No antigen is known for it.

The source is a young man in good health. J is TRBJ2-5 and V is TRBV4-1; D is possibly TRBD2 (5 bases). Sequencing used naive CD8+ T cells sorted from blood. CDR3 sequence (DNA): TGCGCCAGCAGCCAAGATGCACGGGGAGAGACCCAGTACTTC. Amino acid sequence: CASSQDARGETQYF.